The subject of this entry is one T cell receptor beta chain. The data are from a study of blood T cell repertoires in COVID-19. On the study more broadly: Researchers got acute and convalescent COVID-19 samples from the United States, Italy and Spain. Sample material is recorded as cDNA or gDNA derived from T cells, B-cell-depleted T cells, or PBMCs.

In the authors' methods: Amplifying reference gene primers gave estimates of nucleated cell counts. TCRdb's table, derived via immunoSEQ multiplex PCR, lists solely in-frame clones and lacks some. V and J calls and clone size are as listed in that table; D and trimming were resolved from the DNA. This sample has 180,000 or so clones, with around nine tenths found just once. Sequencing was performed on peripheral blood. The sequence derives from a man between 65 and 80 years old with acute or convalescent COVID-19.

The CDR3 spells CASSSQGNTIYF. The CDR3, as DNA: TGCGCCAGCAGCTCACAGGGAAACACCATATATTTT. The chain couples TRBV4-3 to TRBJ1-3; D is ambiguous. The CDR3 length is 12 residues. The V end was cut by 5 bases, the J end by 4 bases, with 6 bases between. Germline CDR1 is LGHNA and CDR2 is YSLEER.